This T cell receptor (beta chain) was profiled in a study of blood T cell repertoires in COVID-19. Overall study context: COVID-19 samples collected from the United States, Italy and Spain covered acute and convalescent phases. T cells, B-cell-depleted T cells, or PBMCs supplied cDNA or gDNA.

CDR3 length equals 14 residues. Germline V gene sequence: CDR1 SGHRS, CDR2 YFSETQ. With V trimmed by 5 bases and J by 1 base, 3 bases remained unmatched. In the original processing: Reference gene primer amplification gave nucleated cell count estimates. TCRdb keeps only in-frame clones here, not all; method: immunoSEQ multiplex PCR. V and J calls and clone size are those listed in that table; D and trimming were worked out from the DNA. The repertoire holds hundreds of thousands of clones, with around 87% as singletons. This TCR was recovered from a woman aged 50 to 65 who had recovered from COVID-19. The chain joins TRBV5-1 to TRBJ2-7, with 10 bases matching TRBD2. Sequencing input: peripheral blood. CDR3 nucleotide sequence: TGCGCCAGCAGTTGGACTAGCGGATCCTACGAGCAGTACTTC. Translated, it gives CASSWTSGSYEQYF. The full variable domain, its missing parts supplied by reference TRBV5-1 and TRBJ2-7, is KAGVTQTPRYLIKTRGQQVTLSCSPISGHRSVSWYQQTPGQGLQFLFEYFSETQRNKGNFPGRFSGRQFSNSRSEMNVSTLELGDSALYLCASSWTSGSYEQYFGPGTRLTVT.